This T cell receptor beta chain stems from a study of blood T cell repertoires in COVID-19. Study at large: Sources were T cells, B-cell-depleted T cells, or PBMCs; the material itself was cDNA or gDNA.

The method was immunoSEQ multiplex PCR; TCRdb's version includes in-frame clones alone and lacks a portion of them. The repertoire consists of 150,000 to 190,000 clones, with 80% to 90% occurring once and the leading ten covering 8.3%. The CDR3 covers 13 residues. Germline CDR1 MNHNS, CDR2 SASEGT. The V gene lost 3 bases and the J gene lost 4 bases, with 9 bases spanning the gap. This clonotype was sampled from a woman aged 55-70 years with COVID-19, enrolled during active disease. The chain carries TRBV6-1 and TRBJ1-2, with D possibly being TRBD1 (5 bases). The specimen sequenced was peripheral blood. The CDR3 here is CASSDQGSYGYTF. The CDR3 nucleotides read TGTGCCAGCAGTGATCAGGGCAGCTATGGCTACACCTTC.